The rows below give T cell receptor beta chains drawn from one sample of a study of blood T cell repertoires in COVID-19. Clones were read by immunoSEQ multiplex PCR, and TCRdb kept only the in-frame ones, dropping some. The table has approximately 200,000 clones, about 88% seen once. Material for sequencing was peripheral blood. Receptors were obtained from a woman aged 25 to 39 with active or convalescent COVID-19. Each CDR3 is given with its conserved first and last residue. Clone sizes are given selectively: once, few, many, or a class where the clone is expanded.

j_call,clone_size,v_call,cdr3_aa
TRBJ1-2,NA,TRBV19,CASSISGIRYGYTF
TRBJ1-4,NA,TRBV21-1,CASSSNGVLDEKLFF
TRBJ1-5,NA,TRBV25-1,CASSEGTAGWPQHF
TRBJ2-1,NA,TRBV5-1,CASSLWGGGYNEQFF
TRBJ1-2,NA,TRBV7-8,CASSLAGAWQGYGYTF
TRBJ1-5,NA,TRBV7-6,CASSLSPSQPQHF
TRBJ2-5,NA,TRBV4-2,CASSQERASGVSQYF
TRBJ1-5,few,TRBV5-1,CASSKDTGSNQPQHF
TRBJ1-4,NA,TRBV7-7,CASSLEAGAGEKLFF
TRBJ2-3,NA,TRBV27,CASSLSLGLALTDTQYF
TRBJ1-5,NA,TRBV30,CAWRHGNQPQHF
TRBJ2-5,NA,TRBV11-2,CASSLVGAIRRTSEETQYF
TRBJ1-1,NA,TRBV9,CASSPWTGKTEAFF
TRBJ1-1,NA,TRBV11-2,CASSTSTGTGWRRAFF
TRBJ2-3,NA,TRBV12-3/TRBV12-4,CASSLRDTQYF
TRBJ1-6,NA,TRBV12-3/TRBV12-4,CASSPGQGTTLHF
TRBJ2-7,NA,TRBV6-6,CASTRQGSSYEQYF
TRBJ2-6,NA,TRBV4-1,CASSQDPQRGGANVLTF
TRBJ2-1,NA,TRBV7-2,CASSLGTGGSYNEQFF
TRBJ2-7,few,TRBV5-4,CASSSSFGEQYF
TRBJ1-1,NA,TRBV11-2,CASSLGGNTEAFF
TRBJ2-2,NA,TRBV7-6,CASSGKLAGEGTGELFF
TRBJ1-5,NA,TRBV3-1/TRBV3-2,CASSRQSNQPQHF
TRBJ1-4,NA,TRBV5-1,CASSQRTGEEEKLFF
TRBJ2-7,NA,TRBV7-9,CASSLESRQGSEQYF
TRBJ1-5,NA,TRBV16,CASNLDRGRGAKQPQHF